This T cell receptor beta chain was captured by sequencing in a study of vaccination effects on CD4 cells after COVID-19. ViraFEST assay sequencing came after antigen-specific CD4+ T cells were expanded with viral peptide pools. The culture ran for approximately nine days before CD4+ T cells were isolated. Vaccine recipients lacked prior SARS-CoV-2 infection and had negative nucleocapsid antibodies. TCRdb's copy holds only in-frame clones and misses some; the assay was immunoSEQ multiplex PCR. The profile shows tens of thousands of clones, 75% to 85% of them singletons. Comments on this clone: Its antigen is still unknown.

The CDR3 is made up of 15 amino acids. Germline CDR1 is SNHLY and CDR2 is FYNNEI. Between the trimmed V and J ends, which lost 2 bases and 1 base, there was a span of 9 bases. Study observations and caveats: Marked clonal contraction was seen late after vaccination (in both infection- and vaccine-induced clones). The study got few convalescent patients and did not collect any early post-infection timepoints.

The origin of this receptor is a human donor who received a COVID-19 vaccine. This sample comprised CD4+ T cells from PBMCs cultured with HCoV-OC43 spike peptides, obtained before COVID-19 vaccination. Described subset: HCoV-OC43 spike overlapping peptide pool stimulation. This rearrangement joins TRBV2 to TRBJ1-5, with D perhaps TRBD1 (6 bases). The DNA for the CDR3 is TGTGCCAGCAGTGAAAGAGGGGGGAGCAATCAGCCCCAGCATTTT. It translates to CASSERGGSNQPQHF.